These 2 T cell receptor beta chains were all obtained from the same sample, sequenced in a study of OX40 agonist ivuxolimab in advanced cancers. Profiling relied on immunoSEQ multiplex PCR, and the TCRdb table lists in-frame clones only, not all of them. The sample includes some 30,000 clones, about nine tenths of them seen just once. The material was CD4+ or CD8+ T cells sorted from blood, obtained in a trial of the OX40 agonist ivuxolimab. Receptors were obtained from an adult with an advanced solid tumor such as melanoma, head and neck, liver or kidney cancer.

The V and J genes are TRBV27 and TRBJ1-6; D is possibly TRBD1 (6 bases). The CDR3 sequence is 17 residues long. Germline assignment: CDR1 MNHEY and CDR2 SMNVEV (reference sequence). V was cut by 2 bases and J by 6 bases, with 17 bases left in between. The CDR3 DNA is TGTGCCAGCAGTTTACTGCGGGGGGCACTCCCTAATTCACCCCTCCACTTT. Translating it yields CASSLLRGALPNSPLHF.

The chain recombines TRBV7-9 with TRBJ1-1; tentatively, D is TRBD1 (6 bases). V was cut by 1 base and J by 5 bases, with 17 bases left in between. Germline-derived CDR1 and CDR2 are SEHNR and FQNEAQ (reference sequence). This CDR3 has 16 residues. DNA for the CDR3: TGTGCCAGCAGCTTAGGCCCTAGGGGGGCGAAAACTGAAGCTTTCTTT. It translates to CASSLGPRGAKTEAFF.